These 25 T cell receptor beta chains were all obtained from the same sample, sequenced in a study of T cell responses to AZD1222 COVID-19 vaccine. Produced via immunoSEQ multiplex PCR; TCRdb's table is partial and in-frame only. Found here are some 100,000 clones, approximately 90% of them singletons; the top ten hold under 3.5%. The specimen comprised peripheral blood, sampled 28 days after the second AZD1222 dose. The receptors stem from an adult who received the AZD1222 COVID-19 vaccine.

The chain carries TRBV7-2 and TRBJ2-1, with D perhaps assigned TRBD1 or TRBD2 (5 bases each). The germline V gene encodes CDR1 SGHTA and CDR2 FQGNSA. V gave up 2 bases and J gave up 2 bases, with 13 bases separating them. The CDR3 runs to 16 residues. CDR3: CASSLPMGTTYNEQFF. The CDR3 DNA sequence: TGTGCCAGCAGCTTACCTATGGGGACGACCTACAATGAGCAGTTCTTC.

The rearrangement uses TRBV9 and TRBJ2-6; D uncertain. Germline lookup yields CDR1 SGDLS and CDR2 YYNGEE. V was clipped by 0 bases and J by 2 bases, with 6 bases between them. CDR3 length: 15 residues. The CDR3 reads CASSVAGAGANVLTF. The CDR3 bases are TGTGCCAGCAGCGTAGCTGGGGCTGGGGCCAACGTCCTGACTTTC. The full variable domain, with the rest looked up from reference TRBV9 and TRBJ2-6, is DSGVTQTPKHLITATGQRVTLRCSPRSGDLSVYWYQQSLDQGLQFLIQYYNGEERAKGNILERFSAQQFPDLHSELNLSSLELGDSALYFCASSVAGAGANVLTFGAGSRLTVL.

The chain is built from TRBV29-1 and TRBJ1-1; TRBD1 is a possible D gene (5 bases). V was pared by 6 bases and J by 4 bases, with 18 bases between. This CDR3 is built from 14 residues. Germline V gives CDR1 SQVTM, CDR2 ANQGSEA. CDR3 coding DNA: TGCAGCGTCGGGCTGGGGGGTGTTGGCACTGAAGCTTTCTTT. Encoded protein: CSVGLGGVGTEAFF.

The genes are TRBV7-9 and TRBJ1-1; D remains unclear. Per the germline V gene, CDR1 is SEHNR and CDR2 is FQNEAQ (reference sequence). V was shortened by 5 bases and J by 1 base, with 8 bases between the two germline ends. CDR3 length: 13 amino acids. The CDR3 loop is CASSVEENTEAFF. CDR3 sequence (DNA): TGTGCCAGCAGCGTAGAGGAGAACACTGAAGCTTTCTTT.

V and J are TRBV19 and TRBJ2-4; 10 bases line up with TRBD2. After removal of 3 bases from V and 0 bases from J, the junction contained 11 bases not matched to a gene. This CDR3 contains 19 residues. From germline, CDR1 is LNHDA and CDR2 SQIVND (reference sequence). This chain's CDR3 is CASSMGLAGAAIAKNIQYF. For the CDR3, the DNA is TGTGCCAGTAGTATGGGGCTAGCGGGGGCCGCGATAGCCAAAAACATTCAGTACTTC.

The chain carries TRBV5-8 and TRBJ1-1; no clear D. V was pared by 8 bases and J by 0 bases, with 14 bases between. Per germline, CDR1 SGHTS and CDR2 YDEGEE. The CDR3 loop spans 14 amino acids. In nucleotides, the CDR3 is TGTGCCAGTTCCCTGGGGTTCATGAACACTGAAGCTTTCTTT. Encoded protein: CASSLGFMNTEAFF.

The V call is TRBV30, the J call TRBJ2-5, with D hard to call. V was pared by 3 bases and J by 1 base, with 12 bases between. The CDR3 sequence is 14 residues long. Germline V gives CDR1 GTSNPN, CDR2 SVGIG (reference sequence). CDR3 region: CAWSRVSRQETQYF. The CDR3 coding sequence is TGTGCCTGGAGCCGGGTCTCCCGCCAAGAGACCCAGTACTTC.

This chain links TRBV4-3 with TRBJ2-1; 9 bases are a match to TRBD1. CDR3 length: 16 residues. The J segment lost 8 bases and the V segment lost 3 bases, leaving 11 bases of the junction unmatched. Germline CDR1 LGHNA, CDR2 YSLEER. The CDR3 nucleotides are TGCGCCAGCAGCCATGTTCCTGGGACAGGGAGGGATGAGCAGTTCTTC. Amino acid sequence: CASSHVPGTGRDEQFF.

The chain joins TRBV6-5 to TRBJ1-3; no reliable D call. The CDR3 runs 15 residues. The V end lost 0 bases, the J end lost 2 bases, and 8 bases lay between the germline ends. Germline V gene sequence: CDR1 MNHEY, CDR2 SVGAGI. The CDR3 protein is CASSYSMTAGNTIYF. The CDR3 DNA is TGTGCCAGCAGTTACTCGATGACCGCTGGAAACACCATATATTTT.

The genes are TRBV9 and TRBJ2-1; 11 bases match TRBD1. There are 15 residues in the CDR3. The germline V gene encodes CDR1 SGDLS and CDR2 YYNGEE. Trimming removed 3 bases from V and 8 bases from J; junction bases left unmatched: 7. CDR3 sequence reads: CASSAGTGGSHEQFF. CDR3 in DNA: TGTGCCAGCAGCGCCGGGACAGGGGGTTCTCATGAGCAGTTCTTC.

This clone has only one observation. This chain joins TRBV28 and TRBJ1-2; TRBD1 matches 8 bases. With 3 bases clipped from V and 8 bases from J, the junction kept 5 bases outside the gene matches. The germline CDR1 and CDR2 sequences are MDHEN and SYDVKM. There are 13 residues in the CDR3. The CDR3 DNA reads TGTGCCAGCAGTTTGACAGGGGTTCGGGGCTACACCTTC. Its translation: CASSLTGVRGYTF.

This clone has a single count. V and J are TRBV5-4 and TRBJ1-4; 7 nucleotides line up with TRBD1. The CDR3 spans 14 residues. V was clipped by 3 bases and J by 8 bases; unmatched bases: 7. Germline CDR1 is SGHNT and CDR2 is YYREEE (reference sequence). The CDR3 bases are TGTGCCAGCAGCTCATATGAGGGGGCGGAAAAACTGTTTTTT. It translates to CASSSYEGAEKLFF.

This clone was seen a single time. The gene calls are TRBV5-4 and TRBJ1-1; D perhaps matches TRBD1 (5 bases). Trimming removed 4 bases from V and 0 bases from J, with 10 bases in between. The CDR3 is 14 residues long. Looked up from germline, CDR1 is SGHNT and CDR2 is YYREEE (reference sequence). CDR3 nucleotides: TGTGCCAGCAGCCAAGGACAACTGAACACTGAAGCTTTCTTT. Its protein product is CASSQGQLNTEAFF.

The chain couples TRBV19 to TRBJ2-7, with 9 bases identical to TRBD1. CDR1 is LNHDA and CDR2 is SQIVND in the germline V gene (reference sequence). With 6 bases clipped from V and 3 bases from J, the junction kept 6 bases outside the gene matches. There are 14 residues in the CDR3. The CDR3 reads CASSRTGAVYEQYF. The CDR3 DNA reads TGTGCCAGTAGCCGGACAGGGGCGGTCTACGAGCAGTACTTC.

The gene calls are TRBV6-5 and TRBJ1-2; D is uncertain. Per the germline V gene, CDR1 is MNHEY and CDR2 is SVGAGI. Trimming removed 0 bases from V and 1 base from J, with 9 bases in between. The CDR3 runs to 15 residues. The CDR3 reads CASSYSGRNNYGYTF. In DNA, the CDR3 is TGTGCCAGCAGTTACTCGGGCAGGAATAACTATGGCTACACCTTC.

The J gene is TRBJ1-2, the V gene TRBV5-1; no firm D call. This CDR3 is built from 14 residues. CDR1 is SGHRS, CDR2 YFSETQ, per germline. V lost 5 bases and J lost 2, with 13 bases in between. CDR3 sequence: CASSDGGPNYGYTF. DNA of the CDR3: TGCGCCAGCAGTGATGGAGGTCCCAACTATGGCTACACCTTC.

The CDR3 sequence: CASSRQGAGSPLHF. The CDR3 DNA reads TGTGCCAGCAGCCGACAGGGGGCAGGTTCACCCCTCCACTTT. This chain joins TRBV27 and TRBJ1-6, with 10 bases identical to TRBD1. The junction had 5 bases not matched to a gene; V was cut back by 6 bases and J by 9 bases. The CDR3 has 14 amino acids. Germline V gene lookup returns CDR1 MNHEY and CDR2 SMNVEV (reference sequence).

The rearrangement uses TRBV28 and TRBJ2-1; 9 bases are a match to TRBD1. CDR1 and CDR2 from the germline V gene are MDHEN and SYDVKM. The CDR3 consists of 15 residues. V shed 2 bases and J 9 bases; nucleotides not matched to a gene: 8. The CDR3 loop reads CASSLQNRGQIEQFF. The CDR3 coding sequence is TGTGCCAGCAGTTTACAAAACAGGGGGCAAATTGAGCAGTTCTTC.

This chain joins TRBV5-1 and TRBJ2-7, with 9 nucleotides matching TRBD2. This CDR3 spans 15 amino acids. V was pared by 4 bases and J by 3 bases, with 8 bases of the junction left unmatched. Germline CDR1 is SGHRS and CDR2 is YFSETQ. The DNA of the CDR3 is TGCGCCAGCAGCCTGTCAGCGGGGGGATACTACGAGCAGTACTTC. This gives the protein CASSLSAGGYYEQYF.

In DNA form, the CDR3 reads TGTGCCAGCAGTACAGGACAGGGGATGGAGACCCAGTACTTC. Protein sequence: CASSTGQGMETQYF. V usage is TRBV6-2 or TRBV6-3 and J usage is TRBJ2-5; TRBD1 matches 9 bases. Germline trimming cut 5 bases from V and 5 bases from J; bases unmatched to any gene: 6. The CDR3 is 14 residues long. Looked up from germline, CDR1 is MNHEY and CDR2 is SVGEGT.

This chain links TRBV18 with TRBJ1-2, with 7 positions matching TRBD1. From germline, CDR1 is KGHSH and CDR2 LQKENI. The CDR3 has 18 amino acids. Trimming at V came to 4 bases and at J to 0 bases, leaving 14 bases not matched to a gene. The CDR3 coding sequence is TGTGCCAGCTCACTCACCGGGACAGACGTCATAGCTAACTATGGCTACACCTTC. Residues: CASSLTGTDVIANYGYTF.

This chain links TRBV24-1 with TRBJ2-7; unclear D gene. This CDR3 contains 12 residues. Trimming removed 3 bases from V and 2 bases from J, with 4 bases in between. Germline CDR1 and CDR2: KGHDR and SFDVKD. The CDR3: CATSDDTYEQYF. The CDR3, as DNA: TGTGCCACCAGTGATGACACCTACGAGCAGTACTTC.

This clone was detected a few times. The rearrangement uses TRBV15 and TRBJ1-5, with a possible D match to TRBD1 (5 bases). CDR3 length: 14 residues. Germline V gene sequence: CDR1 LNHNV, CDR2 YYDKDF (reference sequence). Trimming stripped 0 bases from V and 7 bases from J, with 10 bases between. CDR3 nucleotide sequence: TGTGCCACCAGCAGAGAACAGGTTCGGCAGCCCCAGCATTTT. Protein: CATSREQVRQPQHF.

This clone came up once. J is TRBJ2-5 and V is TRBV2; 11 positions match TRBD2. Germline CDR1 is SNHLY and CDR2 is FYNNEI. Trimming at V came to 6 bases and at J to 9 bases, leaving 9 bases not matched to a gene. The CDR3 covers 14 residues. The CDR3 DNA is TGTGCCAGCAGAGTTGGGACTAGCGGACAGGCCCAGTACTTC. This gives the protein CASRVGTSGQAQYF. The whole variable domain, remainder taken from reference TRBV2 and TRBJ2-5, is EPEVTQTPSHQVTQMGQEVILRCVPISNHLYFYWYRQILGQKVEFLVSFYNNEISEKSEIFDDQFSVERPDGSNFTLKIRSTKLEDSAMYFCASRVGTSGQAQYFGPGTRLLVL.

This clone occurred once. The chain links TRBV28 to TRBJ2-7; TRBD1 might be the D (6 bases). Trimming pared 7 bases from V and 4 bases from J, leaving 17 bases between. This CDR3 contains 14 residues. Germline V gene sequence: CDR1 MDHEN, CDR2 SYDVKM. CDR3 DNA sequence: TGTGCCAGCATACCCTTAGGGGGATCATACGAGCAGTACTTC. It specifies CASIPLGGSYEQYF.